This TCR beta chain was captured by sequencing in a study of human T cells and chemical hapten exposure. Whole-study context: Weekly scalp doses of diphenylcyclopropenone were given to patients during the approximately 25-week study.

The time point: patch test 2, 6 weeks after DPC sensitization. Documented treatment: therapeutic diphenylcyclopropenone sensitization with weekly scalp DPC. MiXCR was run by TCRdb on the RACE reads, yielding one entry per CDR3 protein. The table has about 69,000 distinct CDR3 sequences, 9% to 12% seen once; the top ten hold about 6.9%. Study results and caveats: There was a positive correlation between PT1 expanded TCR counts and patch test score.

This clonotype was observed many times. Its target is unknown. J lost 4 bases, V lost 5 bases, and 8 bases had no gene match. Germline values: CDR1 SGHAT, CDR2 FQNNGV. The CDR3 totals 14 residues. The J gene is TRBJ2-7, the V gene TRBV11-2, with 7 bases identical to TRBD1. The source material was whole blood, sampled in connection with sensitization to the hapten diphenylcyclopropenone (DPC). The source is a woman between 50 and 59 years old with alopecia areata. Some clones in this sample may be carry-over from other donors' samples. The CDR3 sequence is CASSPLTGKYEQYF. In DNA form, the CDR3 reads TGTGCCAGCAGCCCTTTGACAGGGAAGTACGAGCAGTACTTC.